This T cell receptor (beta chain) was identified in a study of regulatory T cells in long-lasting Graves disease. General observations from the study: No thyroid tissue was studied; the work used peripheral blood only.

HTBI primers from iRepertoire and Arm-PCR of CDR3 regions yielded the TCR beta libraries. TCRdb re-called the multiplex PCR reads with MiXCR, one entry per CDR3 protein. This sample has under 450,000 distinct CDR3 sequences, with 23% found just once. Points on this clonotype: The antigen is unknown. A much bigger clone sits one base away, suggesting this may be a read error. This CDR3 is missing its conserved last phenylalanine or tryptophan, likely due to a read error.

Specified time point: persistent/refractory GD, antithyroid drugs over 5 years with positive TRAb. With RNA extracted from PBMCs as input, the TCR library was made. The sequence came from a female donor with Graves disease. The source was peripheral blood mononuclear cells (PBMCs), collected when the disease was refractory, from a patient treated with antithyroid drugs.

CDR3 coding DNA: TGTGCCAGCATCGAGGGGGGGACAGGGAGAGGCTACACCCTC. Its translation: CASIEGGTGRGYTL. This chain joins TRBV28 and TRBJ1-2, with TRBD1 matching 9 bases. This CDR3 has 14 amino acids. The V segment lost 7 bases and the J segment 8 bases; nucleotides outside the gene matches: 11. Germline V gene lookup returns CDR1 MDHEN and CDR2 SYDVKM.